Detailed here is one T cell receptor beta chain. The antigen is unknown. This entry belongs to a study of cytomegalovirus exposure and HLA in healthy donors. Study-wide findings and caveats: In all likelihood, a cluster of highly shared sequence variants was a sequencing artifact. Previously analyzed data showed that most TCR beta V segments were productive at a frequency of about 90% or about 30%. After further analysis at a later stage, 16,951 TCR beta sequences were associated with HLA alleles at 0.05 false discovery rate. By a later analysis, the bulk of CMV-associated TCR beta chains appeared HLA-restricted.

The PCR contained 60 Vbeta and 13 Jbeta primers. TCRdb's copy holds only in-frame clones and misses some; the assay was immunoSEQ multiplex PCR. The table records some 110,000 clones, about 70% of them present only once. Per the germline V gene, CDR1 is SGHNT and CDR2 is YENEEA. This CDR3 spans 15 amino acids. Deletions cut 4 bases from V and 6 bases from J, with 16 bases between. This clonotype originated in a young man in good health and CMV-seronegative. This sequence joins TRBV11-3 and TRBJ2-1; TRBD1 might be the D (6 bases). Sequencing was carried out using PBMCs. CDR3 region: CASSSTALGGNEQFF. The DNA of the CDR3 is TGTGCCAGCAGCTCAACAGCTTTAGGGGGCAATGAGCAGTTCTTC.